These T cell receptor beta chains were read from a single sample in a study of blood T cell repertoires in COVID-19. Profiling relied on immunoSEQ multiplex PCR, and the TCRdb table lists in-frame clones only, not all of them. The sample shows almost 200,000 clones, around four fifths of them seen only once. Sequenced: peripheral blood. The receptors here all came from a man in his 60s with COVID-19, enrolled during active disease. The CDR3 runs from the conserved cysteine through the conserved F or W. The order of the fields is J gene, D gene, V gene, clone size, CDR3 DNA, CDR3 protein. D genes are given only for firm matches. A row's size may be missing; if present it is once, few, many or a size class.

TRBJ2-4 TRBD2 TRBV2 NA TGTGCCAGCAGTGAAGGTCTAGCGGGGCAAAACATTCAGTACTTC CASSEGLAGQNIQYF
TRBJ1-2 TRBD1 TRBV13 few TGTGCCAGCAGCTTAGGACAGGGGGCAAGTCAGGGCTACACCTTC CASSLGQGASQGYTF
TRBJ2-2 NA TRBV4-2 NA TGTGCCAGCAGCCCCCAAAGTACGGGGACCGGGGAGCTGTTTTTT CASSPQSTGTGELFF
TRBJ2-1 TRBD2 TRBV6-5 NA TGTGCCAGCAGTTACGACAGGACTAGCGGAAACAATGAGCAGTTCTTC CASSYDRTSGNNEQFF
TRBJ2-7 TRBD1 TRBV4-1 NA TGCGCCAGCAGCCCGGCGGGGACAGGGAACTACGAGCAGTACTTC CASSPAGTGNYEQYF
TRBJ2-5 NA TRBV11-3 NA TGTGCCAGCAGCTTAGCGGGGAGAGGAGAGACCCAGTACTTC CASSLAGRGETQYF
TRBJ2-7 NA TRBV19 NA TGTGCCAGTAGTACCGGCAGGGGCTCCTACGAGCAGTACTTC CASSTGRGSYEQYF
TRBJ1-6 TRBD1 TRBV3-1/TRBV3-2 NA TGTGCCAGCAGCCGACAGGGCGATTCACCCCTCCACTTT CASSRQGDSPLHF
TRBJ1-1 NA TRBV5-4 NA TGTGCCAGCAGCCCCCCCTGGGGGGGACCCGGGGTGAACACTGAAGCTTTCTTT CASSPPWGGPGVNTEAFF
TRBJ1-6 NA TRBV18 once TGTGCCAGCTCCTCGAGACAGAAAGGCATTTCACCCCTCCACTTT CASSSRQKGISPLHF
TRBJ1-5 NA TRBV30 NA TGTGCCTGGAGTGTCCAAAGCAATCAGCCCCAGCATTTT CAWSVQSNQPQHF
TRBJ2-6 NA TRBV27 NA TGTGCCAGCAGCCGGAGGTCCGGGGCCAACGTCCTGACTTTC CASSRRSGANVLTF
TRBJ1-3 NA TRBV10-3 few TGTGCCATCAGTGAGACAGGGTCAGGAAACACCATATATTTT CAISETGSGNTIYF
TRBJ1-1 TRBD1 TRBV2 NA TGTGCCAGCAGTTTCGAGGACAGGGCTTATGAAGCTTTCTTT CASSFEDRAYEAFF
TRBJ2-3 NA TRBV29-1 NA TGCAGCGTTGAAGCTCGACTTGTACATAGCACAGATACGCAGTATTTT CSVEARLVHSTDTQYF
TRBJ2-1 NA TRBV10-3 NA TGTGCCATCAGTAAACAGGGTGCTGGTAATGAGCAGTTCTTC CAISKQGAGNEQFF
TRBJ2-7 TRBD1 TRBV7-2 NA TGTGCCAGCAGCCCCGCTTTGGACAGGGTCTACGAGCAGTACTTC CASSPALDRVYEQYF
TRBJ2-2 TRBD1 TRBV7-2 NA TGTGCCAGCAGCTTAGGGGGTCAGGGGGCAGGGGAGCTGTTTTTT CASSLGGQGAGELFF
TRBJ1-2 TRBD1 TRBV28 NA TGTGCCAGCACCCGTGGACAGGGCTATGGCTACACCTTC CASTRGQGYGYTF
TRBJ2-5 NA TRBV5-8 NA TGTGCCAGCAGCTCGGAAGAAACTAGGAGGACTCTAGAGACCCAGTACTTC CASSSEETRRTLETQYF
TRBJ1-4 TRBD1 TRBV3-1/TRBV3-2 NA TGTGCCAGCAGCCTAATCCACAGGGGGGATGAAAAACTGTTTTTT CASSLIHRGDEKLFF
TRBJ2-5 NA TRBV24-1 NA TGTGCCACCAGTGACCGTACGACAGCCGGTGGGGAGACCCAGTACTTC CATSDRTTAGGETQYF
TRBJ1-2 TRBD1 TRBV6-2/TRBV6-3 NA TGTGTCAGCAGTTGGTACAGGGGTCAAGGCTACACCTTC CVSSWYRGQGYTF
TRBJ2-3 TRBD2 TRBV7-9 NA TGTGCGGGCGGGGGAAGCACAGATACGCAGTATTTT CAGGGSTDTQYF
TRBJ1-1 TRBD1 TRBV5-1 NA TGCGCCAGCAGCTTGGTCGGGGCGTCAGGGGGCACTGAAGCTTTCTTT CASSLVGASGGTEAFF
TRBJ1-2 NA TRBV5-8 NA TGTGCCAGCAGCTTGGCCTGGCGCCGGACAGCCACTAACTATGGCTACACCTTC CASSLAWRRTATNYGYTF
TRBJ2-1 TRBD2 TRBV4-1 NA TGCGCCAGCAGCCAAGATAGGAGTAGCGGGAGGGGGGGCGAGCAGTTCTTC CASSQDRSSGRGGEQFF
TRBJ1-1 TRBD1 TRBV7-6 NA TGTGCCAGCAGCTTTTACAGGGGGCGAGACACTGAAGCTTTCTTT CASSFYRGRDTEAFF
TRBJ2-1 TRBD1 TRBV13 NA TGTGCCAGCAGCTTGTCAGGGACAGCCTACAATGAGCAGTTCTTC CASSLSGTAYNEQFF
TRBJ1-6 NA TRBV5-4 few TGTGCCAGCAGCTTAGGAGGCAGTTATAATTCACCCCTCCACTTT CASSLGGSYNSPLHF
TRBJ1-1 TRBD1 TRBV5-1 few TGCGCCAGCACCCGGGGACAGGGGGCTTTCGCTGAAGCTTTCTTT CASTRGQGAFAEAFF
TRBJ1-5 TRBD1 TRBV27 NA TGTGCCAGCAGTTTAGGACAGGCGGCAAATCAGCCCCAGCATTTT CASSLGQAANQPQHF
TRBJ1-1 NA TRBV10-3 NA TGTGCCATTACGGGACAACAGAACACTGAAGCTTTCTTT CAITGQQNTEAFF
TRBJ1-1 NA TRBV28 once TGTGCCAGCAGTCCCTCCAGGCGCCTCGAATTGGACACTGAAGCTTTCTTT CASSPSRRLELDTEAFF
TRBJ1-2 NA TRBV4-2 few TGTGCCAGCAGCCAAGATTTGGAGCGAACTGGCTACACCTTC CASSQDLERTGYTF
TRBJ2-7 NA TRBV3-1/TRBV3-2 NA TGTGCCAGCTCCCTCTCCTACGAGCAGTACTTC CASSLSYEQYF
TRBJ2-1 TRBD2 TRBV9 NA TGTGCCAGCAGCGATAGCGGGCTCTCCTACAATGAGCAGTTCTTC CASSDSGLSYNEQFF
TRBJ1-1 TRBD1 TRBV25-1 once TGTGCCAGCAGTGGCTGGGACATAGGGGGCCGGACTGAAGCTTTCTTT CASSGWDIGGRTEAFF
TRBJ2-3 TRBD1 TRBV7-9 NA TGTGCCAGCAGCCGGACAGGGGGAACAGATACGCAGTATTTT CASSRTGGTDTQYF
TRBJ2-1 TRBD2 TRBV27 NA TGTGCCAGCAGTTTATCAAGGACTAGCAGATACAATGAGCAGTTCTTC CASSLSRTSRYNEQFF
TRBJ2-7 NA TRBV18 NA TGTGCCAGCTCACCAAGGGGACTTCATTACGAGCAGTACTTC CASSPRGLHYEQYF
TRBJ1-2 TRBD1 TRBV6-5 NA TGTGCCAGCAGTTACGGGACAGGGGGCATGGTGGGCTACACCTTC CASSYGTGGMVGYTF
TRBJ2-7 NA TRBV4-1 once TGCGCCAGCAGCCAAGTCGGCTACGAGCAGTACTTC CASSQVGYEQYF
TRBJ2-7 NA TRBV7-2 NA TGTGCCAGCAGCTTAGGTCTAGCGATCTACGAGCAGTACTTC CASSLGLAIYEQYF
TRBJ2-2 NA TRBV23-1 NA TGCGCCAGCAGTGGGGGGACAGAGACTAGCGGGGAGCTGTTTTTT CASSGGTETSGELFF
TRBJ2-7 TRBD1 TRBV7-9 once TGTGCCAGCAGCCCAGGGGCACAGACAGGGGGCCACGAGCAGTACTTC CASSPGAQTGGHEQYF
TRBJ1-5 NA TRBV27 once TGTGCCAGCAGTTTAGGGGGAGGGGTCCCCAATCAGCCCCAGCATTTT CASSLGGGVPNQPQHF
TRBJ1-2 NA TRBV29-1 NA TGCAGCGTTGAAGGGGCCGGCCGTGACTACACCTTC CSVEGAGRDYTF
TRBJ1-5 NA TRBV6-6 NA TGTGCCTGTTCCTTGAGGGCGGATAGCAATCAGCCCCAGCATTTT CACSLRADSNQPQHF